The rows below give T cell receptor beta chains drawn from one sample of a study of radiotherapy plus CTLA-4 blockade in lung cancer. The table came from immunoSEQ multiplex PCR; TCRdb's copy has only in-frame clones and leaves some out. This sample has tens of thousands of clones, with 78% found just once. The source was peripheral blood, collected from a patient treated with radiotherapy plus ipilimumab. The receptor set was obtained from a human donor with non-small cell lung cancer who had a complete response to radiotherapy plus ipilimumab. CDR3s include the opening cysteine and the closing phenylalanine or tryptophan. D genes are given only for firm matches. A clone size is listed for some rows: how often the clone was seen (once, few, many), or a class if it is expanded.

CDR3 protein: CASGSGTAYGYTF
CDR3 DNA: TGTGCTAGTGGCTCCGGGACAGCTTATGGCTACACCTTC
clone size: NA
V gene: TRBV12-5
D gene: TRBD1
J gene: TRBJ1-2

CDR3 protein: CASSLWEGNEQFF
CDR3 DNA: TGTGCCAGCAGCTTATGGGAGGGGAATGAGCAGTTCTTC
clone size: few
V gene: TRBV5-8
D gene: TRBD2
J gene: TRBJ2-1

CDR3 protein: CASSDLLDQETQYF
CDR3 DNA: TGTGCCAGCAGCGACCTCCTAGACCAAGAGACCCAGTACTTC
clone size: few
V gene: TRBV7-6
D gene: NA
J gene: TRBJ2-5

CDR3 protein: CASREQVGSQSSYEQYF
CDR3 DNA: TGCGCCAGCAGAGAGCAGGTCGGCTCTCAGAGCTCCTACGAGCAGTACTTC
clone size: NA
V gene: TRBV5-1
D gene: NA
J gene: TRBJ2-7

CDR3 protein: CASSYRASTNEKLFF
CDR3 DNA: TGTGCCAGCAGTTACAGAGCCTCAACTAATGAAAAACTGTTTTTT
clone size: NA
V gene: TRBV6-5
D gene: NA
J gene: TRBJ1-4

CDR3 protein: CASSSMTSGRTNEQFF
CDR3 DNA: TGTGCCAGCAGTTCTATGACTAGCGGGAGAACCAATGAGCAGTTCTTC
clone size: NA
V gene: TRBV6-5
D gene: TRBD2
J gene: TRBJ2-1

CDR3 protein: CSVLSENTEAFF
CDR3 DNA: TGCAGCGTTTTGTCCGAGAACACTGAAGCTTTCTTT
clone size: once
V gene: TRBV29-1
D gene: NA
J gene: TRBJ1-1

CDR3 protein: CASSPPLGPSNYGYTF
CDR3 DNA: TGTGCCAGCTCACCACCTTTGGGACCTTCTAACTATGGCTACACCTTC
clone size: NA
V gene: TRBV18
D gene: NA
J gene: TRBJ1-2

CDR3 protein: CASSSTPANYGYTF
CDR3 DNA: TGTGCCAGCAGCTCCACGCCTGCTAACTATGGCTACACCTTC
clone size: NA
V gene: TRBV7-9
D gene: NA
J gene: TRBJ1-2

CDR3 protein: CACLRPGANVLTF
CDR3 DNA: TGTGCCTGCCTTAGACCTGGGGCCAACGTCCTGACTTTC
clone size: NA
V gene: TRBV6-1
D gene: NA
J gene: TRBJ2-6

CDR3 protein: CASSPRPGDTGELFF
CDR3 DNA: TGTGCCAGCAGCCCCAGACCCGGGGACACCGGGGAGCTGTTTTTT
clone size: NA
V gene: TRBV11-3
D gene: NA
J gene: TRBJ2-2

CDR3 protein: CAPPAPSISGYTF
CDR3 DNA: TGTGCTCCCCCGGCACCGTCGATTTCTGGCTACACCTTC
clone size: NA
V gene: TRBV2
D gene: NA
J gene: TRBJ1-2

CDR3 protein: CASSRDTSYNEQFF
CDR3 DNA: TGTGCCAGCTCACGGGACACAAGCTACAATGAGCAGTTCTTC
clone size: few
V gene: TRBV18
D gene: NA
J gene: TRBJ2-1

CDR3 protein: CASSLARQSNEKLFF
CDR3 DNA: TGTGCCAGCAGCTTAGCGCGACAGTCTAATGAAAAACTGTTTTTT
clone size: NA
V gene: TRBV7-2
D gene: NA
J gene: TRBJ1-4

CDR3 protein: CASSYSHGYSGNTIYF
CDR3 DNA: TGTGCCAGCAGTTACTCGCACGGATACTCTGGAAACACCATATATTTT
clone size: NA
V gene: TRBV6-5
D gene: NA
J gene: TRBJ1-3

CDR3 protein: CASSRGGSSGNTIYF
CDR3 DNA: TGTGCCAGCAGCCGGGGTGGGAGCTCTGGAAACACCATATATTTT
clone size: NA
V gene: TRBV14
D gene: NA
J gene: TRBJ1-3

CDR3 protein: CASSFGTDPNYGYTF
CDR3 DNA: TGTGCCAGCAGCTTTGGGACGGACCCTAACTATGGCTACACCTTC
clone size: NA
V gene: TRBV11-2
D gene: NA
J gene: TRBJ1-2

CDR3 protein: CASSLSPLGSYGYTF
CDR3 DNA: TGTGCCAGCAGTTTATCACCTTTGGGTTCCTATGGCTACACCTTC
clone size: NA
V gene: TRBV27
D gene: NA
J gene: TRBJ1-2

CDR3 protein: CASSTGTADSQPQHF
CDR3 DNA: TGTGCCAGCTCAACCGGGACAGCGGATAGTCAGCCCCAGCATTTT
clone size: NA
V gene: TRBV18
D gene: TRBD1
J gene: TRBJ1-5